Listed below are T cell receptor beta chains from one sample, sequenced in a study of control samples from healthy donors and cancer patients. Generated by immunoSEQ multiplex PCR, the TCRdb table keeps only in-frame clones and is missing some. The repertoire holds 100,000 to 150,000 clones, about 93% seen once, with roughly 1.7% in the top ten. Sequencing input: PBMCs. The receptor set was obtained from a man over 45 with head and neck cancer. CDR3s include the opening cysteine and the closing phenylalanine or tryptophan. D genes are given only for firm matches. Size tells how often a clone was seen (once, few, many) or the class of an expanded clone, and some rows leave it out.

>.|TRBD1|TRBJ2-7|14|TRBV28
TGTGCCAGCAGTTTAAACAGGGGGTCCTACGAGCAGTACTTC
CASSLNRGSYEQYF
>.|TRBD2|TRBJ2-3|15|TRBV7-3
TGTGCCAGCAGCTTAACGGGGGGGATGGCAGATACGCAGTATTTT
CASSLTGGMADTQYF
>few|TRBD2|TRBJ2-1|17|TRBV19
TGTGCCAGTAGTAGTAGCGGGGGGGCCTCCTCCTACAATGAGCAGTTCTTC
CASSSSGGASSYNEQFF
>.|.|TRBJ2-3|13|TRBV7-9
TGTGCCAGCAGCCTGGCTAGCACAGATACGCAGTATTTT
CASSLASTDTQYF
>.|.|TRBJ1-5|14|TRBV19
TGTGCCAGTAGTAGGGTGGGGGGAAGTCAGCCCCAGCATTTT
CASSRVGGSQPQHF
>.|.|TRBJ1-6|16|TRBV5-6
TGTGCCAGCAGCCGCTCTCCAGGAGGGATCAATTCACCCCTCCACTTT
CASSRSPGGINSPLHF
>.|.|TRBJ2-7|14|TRBV2
TGTGCCAGCAGAGGGACCCTATTCTCCTACGAGCAGTACTTC
CASRGTLFSYEQYF
>.|TRBD1|TRBJ2-1|14|TRBV19
TGTGCCAGTAGTGTTGGAGGGACAGGTTATGAGCAGTTCTTC
CASSVGGTGYEQFF
>.|.|TRBJ2-7|16|TRBV6-1
TGTGCCAGCAGTGGCGTCGGGGCGGTCCCCTCTTACGAGCAGTACTTC
CASSGVGAVPSYEQYF
>.|TRBD1|TRBJ1-4|15|TRBV28
TGTGCCAGCAGTTTATCGGGACAGGGCAATGAAAAACTGTTTTTT
CASSLSGQGNEKLFF
>.|TRBD2|TRBJ2-3|14|TRBV11-2
TGTGCCAGCAGCTGGGGCGGGGGAGCAGATACGCAGTATTTT
CASSWGGGADTQYF
>.|.|TRBJ2-7|14|TRBV21-1
TGTGCCAGCAGCACCTGGCAGGGGGTATACGAGCAGTACTTC
CASSTWQGVYEQYF
>.|TRBD1|TRBJ2-2|16|TRBV7-2
TGTGCCAGCAGCTCGTTTCGACAGGGATCCGCCGGGGAGCTGTTTTTT
CASSSFRQGSAGELFF
>.|.|TRBJ1-5|16|TRBV24-1
TGTGCCACCAGTGATTCCGGGGCCCAGGGCAATCAGCCCCAGCATTTT
CATSDSGAQGNQPQHF
>.|.|TRBJ2-1|12|TRBV10-1
TGCGCCAGCAGTGAGTCGAGGGATGAGCAGTTCTTC
CASSESRDEQFF
>.|.|TRBJ2-7|12|TRBV3-1/TRBV3-2
TGTGCCAGCAGCCAAACTTCCTACGAGCAGTACTTC
CASSQTSYEQYF
>.|TRBD2|TRBJ2-1|15|TRBV5-6
TGTGCCAGCAGAATAGCGGGGGGGCCCGAGAATGAGCAGTTCTTC
CASRIAGGPENEQFF
>once|.|TRBJ2-7|14|TRBV5-6
TGTGCCAGCAGCTTTGACCCCCCGTCCTACGAGCAGTACTTC
CASSFDPPSYEQYF
>.|.|TRBJ1-1|12|TRBV5-8
TGTGCCAGCAGCACGAGACCCGTGGAAGCTTTCTTT
CASSTRPVEAFF
>.|.|TRBJ1-3|13|TRBV28
TGTGCCAGCAAGAAGGTCACTGGAAACACCATATATTTT
CASKKVTGNTIYF
>.|.|TRBJ1-4|14|TRBV9
TGTGCCAGCAGCGAACAGTCAACTAATGAAAAACTGTTTTTT
CASSEQSTNEKLFF
>.|.|TRBJ2-7|13|TRBV15
TGTGCCACCAGCAGGGGGTCAGACTACGAGCAGTACTTC
CATSRGSDYEQYF
>.|.|TRBJ2-3|14|TRBV7-7
TGTGCCAGCAGCTTGGGCGGGGCGAAAGATACGCAGTATTTT
CASSLGGAKDTQYF
>.|.|TRBJ2-3|16|TRBV6-5
TGTGCCAGCAGTTACGAATCGTCTGGGGGAACAGATACGCAGTATTTT
CASSYESSGGTDTQYF
>.|.|TRBJ1-4|14|TRBV5-1
TGCGCCAGCAGCGTGACAGTGACTAATGAAAAACTGTTTTTT
CASSVTVTNEKLFF
>.|TRBD2|TRBJ2-1|14|TRBV9
TGTGCCATGTCTAGCGGGGTAGTTTGGAATGAGCAGTTCTTC
CAMSSGVVWNEQFF
>.|.|TRBJ2-7|12|TRBV30
TGTGCCTGGAGTGTAGACATCTACGAGCAGTACTTC
CAWSVDIYEQYF
>.|.|TRBJ1-6|14|TRBV7-9
TGTGCCAGCAGCTTATCAGGGGTTAATTCACCCCTCCACTTT
CASSLSGVNSPLHF
>.|.|TRBJ2-1|13|TRBV12-3/TRBV12-4
TGTGCCAGCAGTTTTGGGGTGGCAAATGAGCAGTTCTTC
CASSFGVANEQFF
>.|.|TRBJ1-2|13|TRBV7-9
TGTGCCAGCAGCTTCGCCAGGACCTATGGCTACACCTTC
CASSFARTYGYTF
>.|.|TRBJ2-7|12|TRBV30
TGTGCCTGGGACCGGGGGACCTACGAGCAGTACTTC
CAWDRGTYEQYF
>.|TRBD1|TRBJ2-7|16|TRBV7-9
TGTGCCAGCAGCTTAACAGGGGGACAGGAGGCCAACGAGCAGTACTTC
CASSLTGGQEANEQYF
>.|TRBD1|TRBJ2-5|13|TRBV29-1
TGCAGCGTGGGGACAGGGAAGGGAGAGACCCAGTACTTC
CSVGTGKGETQYF
>.|.|TRBJ1-2|13|TRBV5-1
TGCGCCAGCAGCCTGACAACTAACTATGGCTACACCTTC
CASSLTTNYGYTF
>.|.|TRBJ1-6|15|TRBV3-1/TRBV3-2
TGTGCCAGCAGTCCCGGTGTAGGGGAATACTCACCCCTCCACTTT
CASSPGVGEYSPLHF
>.|.|TRBJ1-1|13|TRBV5-4
TGTGCCAGCAGTTTCGACGGGAACACTGAAGCTTTCTTT
CASSFDGNTEAFF
>.|.|TRBJ1-2|11|TRBV29-1
TGCAGCGTTGACCGACAGGAAGACTACACCTTC
CSVDRQEDYTF
>.|TRBD2|TRBJ2-1|16|TRBV6-1
TGTGCCAGCAGTGAAGCCGTTGGCGGGGGTGGGAATGAGCAGTTCTTC
CASSEAVGGGGNEQFF
>.|TRBD2|TRBJ2-7|15|TRBV7-2
TGTGCCAGCAGCTCCGCTAGCGGGGGCCTCTACGAGCAGTACTTC
CASSSASGGLYEQYF
>.|.|TRBJ1-1|13|TRBV6-5
TGTGCCAGCAGTTACTCTGGGATCACTGAAGCTTTCTTT
CASSYSGITEAFF
>.|.|TRBJ1-1|11|TRBV18
TGTGCCAGCTCACCACAGGGTAAAGCTTTCTTT
CASSPQGKAFF
>.|.|TRBJ2-1|13|TRBV3-1/TRBV3-2
TGTGCCAGCAGCCAGCGCCCCTCCTGTGAGCAGTTCTTC
CASSQRPSCEQFF
>.|TRBD1|TRBJ1-1|15|TRBV4-2
TGTGCCAGCCGAGACACAGGGGCCCGGAACACTGAAGCTTTCTTT
CASRDTGARNTEAFF
>.|.|TRBJ1-2|14|TRBV5-5
TGTGCCAGCAGCTCCGAGTACCCCGACCCTTTCTACACCTTC
CASSSEYPDPFYTF
>.|.|TRBJ2-2|17|TRBV3-1/TRBV3-2
TGTGCCAGCAGCCCACGGGCGGGGACGAGGAGCACCGGGGAGCTGTTTTTT
CASSPRAGTRSTGELFF
>.|.|TRBJ1-6|15|TRBV5-1
TGCGCCAGTATGACAGGCGGATCCTATAATTCACCCCTCCACTTT
CASMTGGSYNSPLHF
>.|.|TRBJ1-4|13|TRBV5-1
TGCGCCAGCAGCCTTGGGGAGGGCGTAAAACTGTTTTTT
CASSLGEGVKLFF
>.|.|TRBJ1-5|17|TRBV19
TGTGCCAGTAGCAAAAGGGGGTCGGGAGATAGCAATCAGCCCCAGCATTTT
CASSKRGSGDSNQPQHF
>.|.|TRBJ1-1|13|TRBV9
TGTGCCAGCAGCGTAGGAGGAACGGGGAACGCTTTCTTT
CASSVGGTGNAFF
>.|.|TRBJ2-7|11|TRBV5-6
TGTGCCAGCAGCCGATCCTACGAGCAGTACTTC
CASSRSYEQYF
>.|.|TRBJ1-6|15|TRBV7-8
TGTGCCAGCAGCTTGCTTCCCCTGGGTAATTCACCCCTCCACTTT
CASSLLPLGNSPLHF